Listed below are T cell receptor beta chains from one sample, sequenced in a study of T cell changes during pregnancy in multiple sclerosis. Data came from immunoSEQ multiplex PCR; TCRdb stores just in-frame clones and leaves some out. Of 95,000 to 100,000 clones in the sample, 91% were seen once. The starting material was peripheral blood, obtained in the second trimester of pregnancy. The receptors stem from a female donor with multiple sclerosis, enrolled in a pregnancy study. The CDR3 runs from the conserved cysteine through the conserved F or W. Each record gives: D gene, V gene, clone size, J gene, CDR3 protein, CDR3 DNA. A D gene is named only where the DNA matches it firmly. Clone size appears in some rows only: once, few, many, or a class for an expanded clone.

TRBD1	TRBV5-8	NA	TRBJ2-7	CASSVGTGGDEQYF	TGTGCCAGCAGCGTCGGGACAGGGGGCGATGAGCAGTACTTC
TRBD2	TRBV6-5	NA	TRBJ2-7	CASRWSSGSVNEQYF	TGTGCCAGCAGGTGGTCTAGCGGGAGCGTCAACGAGCAGTACTTC
NA	TRBV10-3	NA	TRBJ1-5	CAISDVQGSNQPQHF	TGTGCCATCAGTGATGTACAGGGAAGCAATCAGCCCCAGCATTTT
NA	TRBV25-1	NA	TRBJ2-1	CASRGPQYNEQFF	TGTGCCAGCAGGGGCCCCCAGTACAATGAGCAGTTCTTC
NA	TRBV11-3	NA	TRBJ2-3	CASSLAGSSTDTQYF	TGTGCCAGCAGCTTAGCAGGCAGTTCTACAGATACGCAGTATTTT
NA	TRBV6-5	NA	TRBJ1-1	CASTLAGRGNTEAFF	TGTGCCAGCACCCTCGCTGGGCGGGGGAACACTGAAGCTTTCTTT
TRBD1	TRBV4-2	NA	TRBJ2-7	CASSQLRGTGYEQYF	TGTGCCAGCAGCCAATTGAGGGGGACAGGGTACGAGCAGTACTTC
TRBD2	TRBV15	NA	TRBJ2-3	CATSRRPGTSGDTQYF	TGTGCCACCAGCAGACGACCCGGGACTAGCGGGGATACGCAGTATTTT
NA	TRBV6-6	NA	TRBJ1-2	CASSSRGAALGTF	TGTGCCAGCAGTTCACGGGGGGCGGCCCTTGGAACCTTC
NA	TRBV4-2	NA	TRBJ2-7	CASSQPPDEQYF	TGTGCCAGCAGCCAACCCCCAGACGAGCAGTACTTC
TRBD1	TRBV29-1	NA	TRBJ2-7	CSANDRDEQYF	TGCAGCGCCAATGACAGGGACGAGCAGTACTTC
NA	TRBV4-1	once	TRBJ2-2	CASSQDSGSTGELFF	TGCGCCAGCAGCCAAGATTCGGGGAGCACCGGGGAGCTGTTTTTT
NA	TRBV4-3	NA	TRBJ1-1	CASSQAGNTEAFF	TGCGCCAGCAGCCAAGCCGGGAACACTGAAGCTTTCTTT
NA	TRBV28	once	TRBJ2-5	CASSFTGTGETQYF	TGTGCCAGCAGTTTTACAGGCACTGGAGAGACCCAGTACTTC
TRBD2	TRBV11-2	NA	TRBJ2-1	CASSSGTRFNEQFF	TGTGCCAGCAGCTCCGGGACTAGATTCAATGAGCAGTTCTTC
TRBD1	TRBV7-8	NA	TRBJ2-7	CASSLQTGTHEQYF	TGTGCCAGCAGCCTACAGACAGGGACCCACGAGCAGTACTTC
TRBD2	TRBV19	NA	TRBJ2-3	CASNILAGSTDTQYF	TGTGCCAGTAATATCCTAGCGGGAAGCACAGATACGCAGTATTTT
NA	TRBV28	NA	TRBJ1-1	CASSDFDSEAFF	TGTGCCAGCAGCGATTTCGACAGCGAAGCTTTCTTT
TRBD1	TRBV6-5	NA	TRBJ2-1	CASSLDRGAYNEQFF	TGTGCCAGCAGCCTAGACAGGGGGGCCTACAATGAGCAGTTCTTC
TRBD2	TRBV19	NA	TRBJ2-3	CASSTFWTSESTDTQYF	TGTGCCAGTAGTACCTTCTGGACTAGCGAGAGCACAGATACGCAGTATTTT
TRBD1	TRBV7-2	NA	TRBJ2-3	CASSLVGSGGQRTDTQYF	TGTGCCAGCAGCTTAGTCGGTTCTGGGGGACAGAGGACAGATACGCAGTATTTT
TRBD1	TRBV11-2	NA	TRBJ1-2	CASSLKPGQGGPRDYGYTF	TGTGCCAGCAGCTTAAAACCGGGACAGGGCGGTCCCAGGGACTATGGCTACACCTTC
NA	TRBV6-6	once	TRBJ2-7	CASRLSLSYEQYF	TGTGCCAGCAGATTGTCCCTCTCCTACGAGCAGTACTTC
NA	TRBV5-6	NA	TRBJ2-7	CASRRDTYEQYF	TGTGCCAGCAGGAGGGACACCTACGAGCAGTACTTC
NA	TRBV5-6	NA	TRBJ2-7	CASSFSGHSYEQYF	TGTGCCAGCAGCTTTAGCGGCCACTCCTACGAGCAGTACTTC
NA	TRBV11-2	NA	TRBJ1-1	CASISTGQSNTEAFF	TGTGCCAGCATCTCTACCGGACAGTCCAACACTGAAGCTTTCTTT
NA	TRBV29-1	NA	TRBJ1-1	CSVTAGEGTEAFF	TGCAGCGTAACGGCAGGTGAGGGCACTGAAGCTTTCTTT
NA	TRBV2	NA	TRBJ1-5	CASRDRRGGNQPQHF	TGTGCCAGCAGGGACCGTAGGGGGGGGAATCAGCCCCAGCATTTT
TRBD1	TRBV15	NA	TRBJ1-5	CATSREADRANQPQHF	TGTGCCACCAGCAGAGAGGCCGACAGGGCGAATCAGCCCCAGCATTTT
NA	TRBV7-9	NA	TRBJ1-2	CASSLISSTGQGYTF	TGTGCCAGCAGCTTAATATCCTCTACAGGGCAGGGCTACACCTTC
NA	TRBV20-1	NA	TRBJ1-1	CSARGPIEAFF	TGCAGTGCTAGAGGGCCCATTGAAGCTTTCTTT
TRBD1	TRBV5-1	once	TRBJ2-1	CASSRQDRVFNEQFF	TGCGCCAGCAGCAGGCAGGACAGGGTATTCAATGAGCAGTTCTTC
TRBD2	TRBV7-3	NA	TRBJ2-2	CASSRGTSGNTGELFF	TGTGCCAGCAGCAGAGGGACTAGCGGTAACACCGGGGAGCTGTTTTTT
NA	TRBV28	NA	TRBJ1-3	CASSQVGIYF	TGTGCCAGCAGCCAGGTCGGCATATATTTT
TRBD2	TRBV7-8	NA	TRBJ2-1	CASSSPLAVTSYNEQFF	TGTGCCAGCAGCTCCCCGCTAGCGGTTACTTCCTACAATGAGCAGTTCTTC
NA	TRBV5-1	NA	TRBJ2-5	CASRQEVILSETQYF	TGCGCCAGCAGGCAGGAGGTAATTTTGTCGGAGACCCAGTACTTC
NA	TRBV6-1	once	TRBJ2-3	CASTKLGGAADTQYF	TGTGCCAGCACCAAACTGGGCGGGGCGGCAGATACGCAGTATTTT